A single sample is the source of the 4 T cell receptor beta chains below, sequenced in a study of human T cells and chemical hapten exposure. Regarding time point: patch test 2, 6 weeks after DPC sensitization. Treatment indicated: therapeutic diphenylcyclopropenone sensitization with weekly scalp DPC. TCRdb passed the RACE reads through MiXCR, listing each CDR3 protein once. This table holds 75,000 to 90,000 distinct CDR3 sequences, more than 9% found once. The sequencing used whole blood, collected in connection with sensitization to the hapten diphenylcyclopropenone (DPC). All receptors derive from a woman in her forties or fifties with alopecia areata. Some clones in this sample may be carry-over from other donors' samples.

This clonotype was seen ten or more times. This CDR3 is CASSSGLAETGELFF. The CDR3 coding sequence is TGCGCCAGCAGCTCGGGACTAGCGGAAACCGGGGAGCTGTTTTTT. V is TRBV5-1 and J is TRBJ2-2; 11 nucleotides agree with TRBD2. CDR3 size: 15 residues. CDR1 and CDR2 from the germline V gene are SGHRS and YFSETQ. V dropped 3 bases and J dropped 5; count of bases not matched to a gene: 3.

In its sample, this clonotype was seen a few times. The chain joins TRBV27 to TRBJ1-4; 7 nucleotides agree with TRBD1. Trimming cost V 6 bases and J 4 bases; bases outside gene matches: 11. CDR3 length: 16 amino acids. The germline V gene encodes CDR1 MNHEY and CDR2 SMNVEV (reference sequence). The CDR3 region has the DNA TGTGCCAGCAGGCGGGACAGCGCCTTCGGTAATGAAAAACTGTTTTTT. This translates into CASRRDSAFGNEKLFF.

Many counts were recorded for this clonotype. The V gene is TRBV29-1, the J gene TRBJ2-1; D ambiguous. The ends were cut back, 3 bases at V and 6 bases at J, with 15 bases in the middle. The CDR3 contains 14 residues. The germline gives CDR1 SQVTM, CDR2 ANQGSEA. The CDR3 loop is CSVEPRVGSNEQFF. The CDR3 DNA sequence: TGCAGCGTTGAGCCACGCGTCGGGTCCAATGAGCAGTTCTTC.

This clonotype has more than one count but fewer than ten. V usage is TRBV5-8 and J usage is TRBJ1-2; no clear D gene. The CDR3 has 14 amino acids. The V end was cut by 0 bases, the J end by 7 bases, with 13 bases between. Germline CDR1 SGHTS, CDR2 YDEGEE. The CDR3 loop is CASSLGAREGGYTF. The DNA for the CDR3 is TGTGCCAGCAGCTTGGGGGCACGGGAAGGTGGCTACACCTTC.